This T cell receptor beta chain was retrieved from a study of breast tumors, draining lymph nodes, adjacent tissues. Regarding the study as a whole: Luminal-like breast cancer showed significantly higher tumor–nontumor repertoire similarity than basal-like. Tumor TCR diversity was below lymph nodes but above nontumor tissue. That most tumor T cells come from lymph nodes remained unproven. Data fit most tumor T cells coming from lymph node, expanding in tumor.

Each CDR3 protein gets one entry after TCRdb re-called the multiplex PCR reads with MiXCR. The table includes about 200,000 distinct CDR3 sequences, 25% to 40% detected once. Breast cancer patients provided tissue from their axillary draining lymph nodes. This clonotype was seen many times. Its antigen is still unknown. CDR1 and CDR2 from the germline V gene are SGHTA and FQGNSA. The length of the CDR3 is 15 residues. Trimming shortened V by 7 bases and J by 2 bases, and 15 bases separated the two germline ends. J is TRBJ2-1 and V is TRBV7-2; TRBD2 is a possible D gene (6 bases). This TCR was sampled from a female donor with breast cancer. Some clones in this sample may be carry-over from other donors' samples. What was sequenced was axillary lymph node tissue. The CDR3 loop is CASTPRAGAYNEQFF. CDR3 DNA sequence: TGTGCCAGCACCCCTCGAGCGGGCGCCTACAATGAGCAGTTCTTC.